The 10 T cell receptor beta chains presented below share a single source sample, sequenced in a study of shared clonotypes between healthy human individuals. Measured with immunoSEQ multiplex PCR; TCRdb has only the in-frame clones, and not every one. The sample holds about 690,000 clones, 90% seen once. The sequenced material came from memory CD8+ T cells from PBMCs. Indicated subset: CD45RO+ cells pooled with CCR7-negative TemRA cells. These receptors were taken from a man younger than 35 in good health. Some clones in this sample may be carry-over from other donors' samples.

V usage is TRBV25-1 and J usage is TRBJ2-5; D is undetermined. Matching the DNA end better, TRBJ2-7 makes the J call doubtful. Germline V gene lookup returns CDR1 MGHDK and CDR2 SYGVNS. The CDR3 loop spans 11 amino acids. The CDR3 region is CASGSSYEQYF. In DNA, the CDR3 is TGTGCCAGCGGGTCTTCCTACGAGCAGTACTTC.

The V gene is TRBV7-8, the J gene TRBJ2-3; D is possibly TRBD2 (6 bases). Trimming took 3 bases from V and 6 from J, leaving 16 bases between them. The CDR3 is 15 amino acids. Germline V gene data show CDR1 as SGHVS and CDR2 as FQNEAQ. As DNA, the CDR3 is TGTGCCAGCAGCTTGACTCGGGAGTACCCCGATACGCAGTATTTT. Amino acids: CASSLTREYPDTQYF.

The V call is TRBV27, the J call TRBJ1-5; D is perhaps TRBD1 (5 bases). The CDR3 runs 16 residues. V was clipped by 7 bases and J by 5 bases, with 21 bases between them. The germline gives CDR1 MNHEY, CDR2 SMNVEV (reference sequence). CDR3 in amino acids: CASTPSWGSAYQPQHF. In DNA form, the CDR3 reads TGTGCCAGCACCCCCAGTTGGGGCTCCGCATATCAGCCCCAGCATTTT.

The rearrangement links TRBV5-1 to TRBJ2-7; 8 nucleotides align to TRBD1. V shed 0 bases, J shed 7 bases, and the junction held 6 bases outside the gene matches. The germline CDR1 and CDR2 sequences are SGHRS and YFSETQ. This CDR3 contains 14 residues. This CDR3 is CASSLVQGVREQYF. The CDR3 nucleotides are TGCGCCAGCAGCTTGGTACAGGGGGTTAGGGAGCAGTACTTC. Supplemented by reference TRBV5-1 and TRBJ2-7, the full variable domain reads KAGVTQTPRYLIKTRGQQVTLSCSPISGHRSVSWYQQTPGQGLQFLFEYFSETQRNKGNFPGRFSGRQFSNSRSEMNVSTLELGDSALYLCASSLVQGVREQYFGPGTRLTVT.

The chain recombines TRBV7-9 with TRBJ2-5; 9 bases line up with TRBD1. This CDR3 has 14 amino acids. V lost 5 bases to trimming and J lost 1 base; unmatched junction nucleotides: 2. Per the germline V gene, CDR1 is SEHNR and CDR2 is FQNEAQ (reference sequence). The CDR3 bases are TGTGCCAGCAGCAAGGACAGGGGCCAAGAGACCCAGTACTTC. This codes for CASSKDRGQETQYF.

This chain uses TRBV19 with TRBJ2-5; D is possibly TRBD1 (5 bases). Looked up from germline, CDR1 is LNHDA and CDR2 is SQIVND (reference sequence). The CDR3 spans 15 residues. Deletions cut 4 bases from V and 1 base from J, with 13 bases between. This CDR3 is CASSNDDRSQETQYF. Written as DNA, the CDR3 is TGTGCCAGTAGTAACGACGACAGATCCCAAGAGACCCAGTACTTC.

This rearrangement joins TRBV10-2 to TRBJ2-1; 8 nucleotides line up with TRBD2. Germline V gene lookup returns CDR1 WSHSY and CDR2 SAAADI. With V trimmed by 7 bases and J by 0 bases, 5 bases remained unmatched. The CDR3 consists of 15 residues. The CDR3 protein is CASTLAGSSYNEQFF. The DNA for the CDR3 is TGCGCCAGCACATTAGCGGGATCCTCCTACAATGAGCAGTTCTTC.

The rearrangement uses TRBV29-1 and TRBJ2-5; 8 bases line up with TRBD1. The CDR3 is 14 residues long. The germline V gene has CDR1 SQVTM and CDR2 ANQGSEA. Unmatched junction bases numbered 12, after V lost 8 bases and J lost 4 bases. The CDR3 DNA is TGCAGCTTTGTCGCTTTAGGACAGGGAGAGACCCAGTACTTC. It codes for CSFVALGQGETQYF.

The chain carries TRBV10-1 and TRBJ1-5; 10 bases fit TRBD1. Germline V gives CDR1 WNHNN, CDR2 SYGVQD (reference sequence). The CDR3 has 19 residues. V lost 6 bases to trimming and J lost 0 bases; unmatched junction nucleotides: 14. The CDR3 region is CASRAAVYGTGDSNQPQHF. The DNA of the CDR3 is TGCGCCAGCAGAGCCGCCGTATACGGGACAGGGGATAGCAATCAGCCCCAGCATTTT.

This chain connects TRBV10-3 to TRBJ2-4, with a possible D match to TRBD1 (5 bases). Germline CDR1 is ENHRY and CDR2 is SYGVKD. This CDR3 is built from 17 residues. Trimming removed 0 bases from V and 0 bases from J, with 12 bases in between. CDR3 coding DNA: TGTGCCATCAGTGAGTCCAGACAGTTACTAGCCAAAAACATTCAGTACTTC. The encoded protein is CAISESRQLLAKNIQYF.